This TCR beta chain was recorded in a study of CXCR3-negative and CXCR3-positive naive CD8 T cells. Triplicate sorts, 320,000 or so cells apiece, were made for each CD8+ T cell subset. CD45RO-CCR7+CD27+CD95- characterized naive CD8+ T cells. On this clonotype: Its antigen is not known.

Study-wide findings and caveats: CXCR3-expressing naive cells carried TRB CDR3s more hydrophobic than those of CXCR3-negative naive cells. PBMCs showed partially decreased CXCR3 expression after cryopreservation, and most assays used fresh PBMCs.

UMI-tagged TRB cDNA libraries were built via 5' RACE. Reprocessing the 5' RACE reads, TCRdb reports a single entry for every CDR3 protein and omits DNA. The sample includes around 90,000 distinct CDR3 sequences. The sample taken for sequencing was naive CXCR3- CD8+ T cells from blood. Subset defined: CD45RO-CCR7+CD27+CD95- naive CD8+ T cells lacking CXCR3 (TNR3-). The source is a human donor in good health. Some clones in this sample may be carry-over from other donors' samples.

CDR3 protein: CSVVVTTYEQYF. V and J are TRBV29-1 and TRBJ2-7. The CDR3 covers 12 residues. Per the germline V gene, CDR1 is SQVTM and CDR2 is ANQGSEA.